The 27 T cell receptor beta chains reported below all come from one sample, sequenced in a study of T cell responses to AZD1222 COVID-19 vaccine. Assay: immunoSEQ multiplex PCR; the TCRdb copy retains only in-frame clones and omits some. The sample lists about 180,000 clones; 94% were seen once. The source was peripheral blood, collected 28 days after the second AZD1222 dose. The receptors come from an adult who received the AZD1222 COVID-19 vaccine.

The J gene is TRBJ1-2, the V gene TRBV7-2, with D possibly being TRBD1 (5 bases). The CDR3 contains 16 residues. V was cut by 4 bases and J by 7 bases, with 22 bases left in between. Germline-derived CDR1 and CDR2 are SGHTA and FQGNSA. DNA of the CDR3: TGTGCCAGCAGCTCTTCTCCGGGACCAAAGGTGGGTGGCTACACCTTC. Encoded protein: CASSSSPGPKVGGYTF.

This chain connects TRBV3-1 (or the pseudogene TRBV3-2) to TRBJ2-3; D is unresolved. This CDR3 contains 15 residues. V lost 0 bases and J 5 bases, leaving 12 bases between the germline ends. From germline, CDR1 is LGHDT and CDR2 YNNKEL (reference sequence). The CDR3 here is CASSQEVPVGDTQYF. The CDR3 DNA sequence: TGTGCCAGCAGCCAAGAGGTCCCGGTTGGAGATACGCAGTATTTT.

This chain connects TRBV2 to TRBJ1-1; 9 nucleotides align to TRBD1. J lost 2 bases, V lost 4 bases, and 5 bases had no gene match. There are 15 residues in the CDR3. Looked up from germline, CDR1 is SNHLY and CDR2 is FYNNEI. The CDR3 DNA sequence: TGTGCCAGCAGTGGATCGGGACAGGGAAACACTGAAGCTTTCTTT. It yields the protein CASSGSGQGNTEAFF.

This chain connects TRBV12-3 or TRBV12-4 to TRBJ1-3; tentative D call: TRBD1 (5 bases). The CDR3 loop spans 13 amino acids. V lost 6 bases and J lost 0, with 6 bases in between. This chain's CDR3 is CASRDTSGNTIYF. In DNA form, the CDR3 reads TGTGCCAGCAGGGACACCTCTGGAAACACCATATATTTT.

V and J are TRBV9 and TRBJ2-3; possibly TRBD2 for D (5 bases). The V gene lost 2 bases and the J gene lost 0 bases, with 7 bases spanning the gap. The CDR3 loop spans 14 amino acids. The germline gives CDR1 SGDLS, CDR2 YYNGEE. CDR3 loop: CASSVSGSTDTQYF. The CDR3 coding sequence is TGTGCCAGCAGCGTCTCGGGGAGCACAGATACGCAGTATTTT. The variable domain in full, with the rest retrieved from reference TRBV9 and TRBJ2-3, is DSGVTQTPKHLITATGQRVTLRCSPRSGDLSVYWYQQSLDQGLQFLIQYYNGEERAKGNILERFSAQQFPDLHSELNLSSLELGDSALYFCASSVSGSTDTQYFGPGTRLTVL.

The rearrangement links TRBV28 to TRBJ1-2, with unresolved D. CDR3 length: 19 amino acids. Germline V CDR1 and CDR2: MDHEN, SYDVKM. V was cut by 3 bases and J by 0 bases, with 23 bases left in between. CDR3 region: CASSFFIEPSFSANYGYTF. CDR3 coding DNA: TGTGCCAGCAGTTTTTTTATCGAACCTTCCTTTTCAGCTAACTATGGCTACACCTTC.

The rearrangement joins TRBV4-3 to TRBJ1-2; possibly TRBD1 for D (6 bases). V was trimmed by 0 bases and J by 4 bases, leaving 12 bases between them. CDR1 and CDR2 (germline): LGHNA, YSLEER. The CDR3 runs to 15 residues. The chain's CDR3 is CASSQDTGRGYGYTF. The CDR3, as DNA: TGCGCCAGCAGCCAAGATACAGGGAGAGGCTATGGCTACACCTTC.

This clone was found once. This chain links TRBV19 with TRBJ2-5, with D maybe TRBD1 (5 bases). The CDR3 has 13 amino acids. Germline values: CDR1 LNHDA, CDR2 SQIVND (reference sequence). The V gene lost 6 bases and the J gene lost 4 bases, with 12 bases spanning the gap. The chain's CDR3 is CASRADRIETQYF. CDR3 coding DNA: TGTGCCAGTAGGGCAGACAGAATAGAGACCCAGTACTTC.

The V and J genes are TRBV27 and TRBJ1-1; 8 nucleotides agree with TRBD1. V was pared by 2 bases and J by 5 bases, with 7 bases of the junction left unmatched. The CDR3 spans 15 residues. Per the germline V gene, CDR1 is MNHEY and CDR2 is SMNVEV (reference sequence). The CDR3 nucleotides read TGTGCCAGCAGTTTACAGGGGGCCTGGGGAACTGAAGCTTTCTTT. Its translation: CASSLQGAWGTEAFF.

This clone was counted a single time. This rearrangement joins TRBV7-3 to TRBJ1-2, with 10 bases aligning to TRBD1. The germline V gene has CDR1 SGHTA and CDR2 FQGTGA. V dropped 5 bases and J dropped 4; count of bases not matched to a gene: 7. CDR3 length: 15 amino acids. The CDR3 region is CASSLGQGEIYGYTF. Written as DNA, the CDR3 is TGTGCCAGCAGCCTCGGACAGGGGGAAATCTATGGCTACACCTTC.

This clone was recorded once. The V gene is TRBV24-1, the J gene TRBJ1-5; D not resolved. CDR1 KGHDR and CDR2 SFDVKD come from the germline V gene. This CDR3 comprises 13 residues. Between the trimmed V and J ends, which lost 7 bases and 5 bases, there was a span of 11 bases. CDR3: CATSPGLYQPQHF. The CDR3, as DNA: TGTGCCACCAGCCCCGGGTTATATCAGCCCCAGCATTTT.

This clone was counted between two and nine times. CDR3 DNA: TGTGCCAGCAGCTTAGGAGCTAACTATGGCTACACCTTC. Translated, it gives CASSLGANYGYTF. The chain employs TRBV11-2 and TRBJ1-2; no clear D. The V and J ends lost 1 base and 0 bases respectively, with 3 bases between them. CDR1 and CDR2 from the germline V gene are SGHAT and FQNNGV. CDR3 length equals 13 residues.

V is TRBV5-1 and J is TRBJ1-5; weak D call: TRBD1 (5 bases). The CDR3 totals 14 residues. The V end was cut by 0 bases, the J end by 4 bases, with 8 bases between. Germline CDR1 and CDR2: SGHRS and YFSETQ. The CDR3 loop is CASSLAGGNQPQHF. In DNA form, the CDR3 reads TGCGCCAGCAGCTTGGCCGGGGGGAATCAGCCCCAGCATTTT.

This clone is a singleton in its sample. This chain joins TRBV27 and TRBJ1-1; D perhaps matches TRBD1 (5 bases). Germline V gene lookup returns CDR1 MNHEY and CDR2 SMNVEV (reference sequence). Trimming cost V 0 bases and J 4 bases, with 18 bases left between them. This CDR3 is 17 amino acids long. The CDR3 coding sequence is TGTGCCAGCAGTTTATCTCTTGGGGGGGTTGGGGGCACTGAAGCTTTCTTT. It codes for CASSLSLGGVGGTEAFF.

This rearrangement joins TRBV9 to TRBJ1-2, with D tentatively TRBD1 (6 bases). Trimming cost V 1 base and J 6 bases, with 34 bases left between them. CDR1 is SGDLS, CDR2 YYNGEE, per germline. The length of the CDR3 is 21 residues. The CDR3 sequence: CASSVIPMLRIGTGGFDGYTF. DNA of the CDR3: TGTGCCAGCAGCGTAATCCCAATGTTGAGGATCGGTACGGGGGGCTTCGATGGCTACACCTTC.

The chain couples TRBV6-2 or TRBV6-3 to TRBJ2-2; 7 nucleotides match TRBD1. J gave up 5 bases and V 2 bases, and 2 bases lay outside the gene matches. Looked up from germline, CDR1 is MNHEY and CDR2 is SVGEGT. The CDR3 is 14 residues long. CDR3 DNA sequence: TGTGCCAGCAGTTACAGGGGGCGGACCGGGGAGCTGTTTTTT. Translated, it gives CASSYRGRTGELFF.

The chain combines TRBV9 with TRBJ1-5; D unresolved. CDR3 length: 15 amino acids. Germline CDR1 reads SGDLS; CDR2 reads YYNGEE. V was pared by 4 bases and J by 0 bases, with 11 bases between. In nucleotides, the CDR3 is TGTGCCAGCAGCCCCGGCGGATATAGCAATCAGCCCCAGCATTTT. Amino acid sequence: CASSPGGYSNQPQHF.

V is TRBV7-2 and J is TRBJ1-5; TRBD1 might be the D (6 bases). V lost 2 bases, J lost 3 bases, and 14 bases lay in between. The CDR3 covers 16 residues. Germline lookup yields CDR1 SGHTA and CDR2 FQGNSA. CDR3 sequence: CASSLTAGTFNQPQHF. The CDR3 nucleotides read TGTGCCAGCAGCTTAACGGCAGGGACATTCAATCAGCCCCAGCATTTT.

CDR3 residues: CASSYRSGRAYEQYF. CDR3 DNA: TGTGCCAGCAGCTATCGTAGCGGGAGGGCCTACGAGCAGTACTTC. The V call is TRBV5-4, the J call TRBJ2-7; TRBD2 matches 11 bases. The CDR3 is 15 amino acids. Germline CDR1 and CDR2: SGHNT and YYREEE (reference sequence). J lost 2 bases, V lost 3 bases, and 4 bases had no gene match.

V gene TRBV11-2 combines with J gene TRBJ2-5, with a possible D match to TRBD2 (5 bases). CDR1 SGHAT and CDR2 FQNNGV come from the germline V gene. The CDR3 covers 13 residues. V gave up 5 bases and J gave up 5 bases, with 12 bases separating them. CDR3 region: CASSPLGAETQYF. In nucleotides, the CDR3 is TGTGCCAGCAGCCCATTGGGAGCGGAGACCCAGTACTTC.

CDR3 sequence: CSVEVTGGNYGYTF. Here the CDR3 DNA reads TGCAGCGTTGAAGTGACAGGGGGTAACTATGGCTACACCTTC. The rearrangement joins TRBV29-1 to TRBJ1-2; 9 nucleotides agree with TRBD1. This CDR3 is 14 amino acids long. The germline V gene encodes CDR1 SQVTM and CDR2 ANQGSEA. The V and J ends lost 1 base and 1 base, in that order; junction bases with no gene match: 1.

The chain recombines TRBV5-8 with TRBJ1-1; 7 bases agree with TRBD1. V shed 4 bases and J 2 bases; nucleotides not matched to a gene: 11. Germline V gene sequence: CDR1 SGHTS, CDR2 YDEGEE. There are 16 residues in the CDR3. The CDR3 protein is CASSLLGAGGNTEAFF. DNA of the CDR3: TGTGCCAGCAGCCTTTTAGGCGCAGGGGGAAACACTGAAGCTTTCTTT.

This clone is a singleton in its sample. The chain combines TRBV5-1 with TRBJ2-7, with D uncertain. The CDR3 extends over 12 amino acids. V shed 2 bases and J shed 6 bases, with 9 bases lying between them. Germline CDR1 SGHRS, CDR2 YFSETQ. CDR3 region: CASSFSPSEQYF. CDR3 sequence (DNA): TGCGCCAGCAGCTTTAGCCCTAGCGAGCAGTACTTC.

J is TRBJ1-6 and V is TRBV28; D call uncertain. The V and J ends lost 7 bases and 15 bases respectively, with 16 bases between them. CDR1 MDHEN and CDR2 SYDVKM come from the germline V gene. The CDR3 has 12 residues. In DNA form, the CDR3 reads TGTGCCAGCACCATTAAAGGGTCAGACCTCCACTTT. Its protein product is CASTIKGSDLHF.

The chain is built from TRBV5-6 and TRBJ1-1, with D tentatively TRBD1 (6 bases). The CDR3 consists of 15 residues. CDR1 is SGHDT and CDR2 is YYEEEE in the germline V gene. Between the trimmed V and J ends, which lost 9 bases and 0 bases, there was a span of 18 bases. The CDR3 here is CATLTLTGMNTEAFF. In DNA, the CDR3 is TGTGCCACCCTGACCTTGACAGGCATGAACACTGAAGCTTTCTTT.

CDR3 in amino acids: CASRAQGAPNQPQHF. DNA of the CDR3: TGTGCCAGCAGGGCGCAGGGGGCGCCGAATCAGCCCCAGCATTTT. The rearrangement links TRBV2 to TRBJ1-5, with TRBD1 matching 8 bases. The CDR3 has 15 residues. CDR1 SNHLY and CDR2 FYNNEI come from the germline V gene. Unmatched junction bases numbered 8, after V lost 6 bases and J lost 4 bases.

This clone was detected a few times. V gene TRBV7-2 combines with J gene TRBJ1-2, with D unresolved. The CDR3 loop spans 11 amino acids. In germline, CDR1 is SGHTA, CDR2 FQGNSA. The ends were cut back, 5 bases at V and 6 bases at J, with 7 bases in the middle. DNA for the CDR3: TGTGCCAGCAGCGAATGGGATGGCTACACCTTC. Its protein product is CASSEWDGYTF.